This passage covers 29 T cell receptor beta chains from one sample sequenced in a study of monozygotic twins with inflammatory bowel disease. With the 5' RACE reads reprocessed, TCRdb shows one record per CDR3 protein and no DNA. The sample holds approximately 160,000 distinct CDR3 sequences. Sequenced input: blood. All receptors come from a human donor with ulcerative colitis or Crohn's disease, or a healthy co-twin of an affected twin (not recorded which).

The chain recombines TRBV18 with TRBJ2-6; TCRdb gives TRBD1 as the D gene, but with no DNA this cannot be confirmed. Looked up from germline, CDR1 is KGHSH and CDR2 is LQKENI. There are 16 residues in the CDR3. CDR3 region: CASSPGQPSGANVLTF.

This sequence joins TRBV20-1 and TRBJ2-7; absent DNA, TCRdb's TRBD2 call cannot be checked. CDR3 length: 14 residues. The germline V gene encodes CDR1 DFQATT and CDR2 SNEGSKA (reference sequence). This CDR3 reads CSQIGASGRYEQYF.

The rearrangement uses TRBV5-1 and TRBJ2-7. The length of the CDR3 is 13 residues. In germline, CDR1 is SGHRS, CDR2 YFSETQ. The CDR3 reads CASSPQGNYEQYF.

The chain recombines TRBV7-8 with TRBJ1-5; TCRdb picks TRBD1, but there is no DNA to check that call. CDR3 size: 13 residues. CDR1 and CDR2 (germline): SGHVS, FQNEAQ. The CDR3 loop is CASTLGAGQPQHF.

The J gene is TRBJ2-7, the V gene TRBV7-3; lacking DNA, the TRBD1 call made by TCRdb goes unchecked. Germline lookup yields CDR1 SGHTA and CDR2 FQGTGA. CDR3 length: 13 residues. CDR3 region: CASSAGTGDEQYF.

The rearrangement links TRBV10-3 to TRBJ1-1. From germline, CDR1 is ENHRY and CDR2 SYGVKD. The CDR3 is 13 amino acids. The CDR3 loop reads CAISDRMNTEAFF.

The V and J genes are TRBV20-1 and TRBJ1-2; TCRdb's assignment of TRBD1 cannot be checked, as there is no DNA. The CDR3 length is 17 residues. Germline-derived CDR1 and CDR2 are DFQATT and SNEGSKA (reference sequence). The CDR3 loop is CSAREPGTATLWDGYTF.

V gene TRBV18 combines with J gene TRBJ2-7. Looked up from germline, CDR1 is KGHSH and CDR2 is LQKENI. There are 16 residues in the CDR3. CDR3 protein: CASSPSLGDSGNEQYF. Combining the CDR3 with reference TRBV18 and TRBJ2-7 gives the whole variable domain NAGVMQNPRHLVRRRGQEARLRCSPMKGHSHVYWYRQLPEEGLKFMVYLQKENIIDESGMPKERFSAEFPKEGPSILRIQQVVRGDSAAYFCASSPSLGDSGNEQYFGPGTRLTVT.

This chain connects TRBV9 to TRBJ1-1; TCRdb gives TRBD1 as the D gene, but with no DNA this cannot be confirmed. The CDR3 is 12 amino acids. CDR1 and CDR2 (germline): SGDLS, YYNGEE. The CDR3 here is CASSGADTEAFF.

The V gene is TRBV5-1, the J gene TRBJ2-1; TCRdb outputs TRBD2, but without DNA this stays unchecked. This CDR3 has 14 residues. The germline V gene encodes CDR1 SGHRS and CDR2 YFSETQ. CDR3 amino acids: CASSFGTSVNEQFF.

V is TRBV7-8 and J is TRBJ2-1; TCRdb outputs TRBD1, but without DNA this stays unchecked. Germline loops: CDR1 SGHVS, CDR2 FQNEAQ. This CDR3 is built from 15 residues. The CDR3 region is CASSLSVGGNDEQFF.

The V gene is TRBV27, the J gene TRBJ2-7; TCRdb's D call of TRBD1 is untestable without DNA. The CDR3 is 15 residues long. The germline V gene encodes CDR1 MNHEY and CDR2 SMNVEV (reference sequence). The CDR3: CASSSTWGHSYEQYF.

The V and J genes are TRBV27 and TRBJ2-5; as DNA is missing, the TRBD2 call by TCRdb cannot be tested. Germline assignment: CDR1 MNHEY and CDR2 SMNVEV (reference sequence). The CDR3 length is 16 residues. The chain's CDR3 is CASSPWTSGSGETQYF.

The chain is built from TRBV7-9 and TRBJ2-5. The CDR3 is 15 amino acids. Germline lookup yields CDR1 SEHNR and CDR2 FQNEAQ (reference sequence). The CDR3 is CASSFRLADQETQYF.

The rearrangement uses TRBV6-2 or TRBV6-3 and TRBJ1-2. This CDR3 comprises 13 residues. CDR1 is MNHEY, CDR2 SVGEGT, per germline. CDR3 sequence: CASSYSFNYGYTF.

J is TRBJ1-3 and V is TRBV6-1. CDR1 and CDR2 (germline): MNHNS, SASEGT. This CDR3 comprises 16 residues. The CDR3 here is CASIPRPLSSGNTIYF.

This sequence joins TRBV20-1 and TRBJ2-2; TCRdb indicates TRBD2, and absent DNA this call remains unverified. Germline V lookup: CDR1 DFQATT, CDR2 SNEGSKA (reference sequence). This CDR3 region has 15 residues. The CDR3 loop is CSAVPSSRVTGELFF.

This sequence joins TRBV6-5 and TRBJ2-1; checking the TCRdb D call of TRBD1 is not possible without DNA. This CDR3 contains 12 residues. The germline V gene encodes CDR1 MNHEY and CDR2 SVGAGI. CDR3 loop: CASTRAGNEQFF.

This rearrangement joins TRBV27 to TRBJ1-5; TCRdb returns TRBD1, unconfirmable since there is no DNA. The CDR3 length is 16 residues. Germline loops: CDR1 MNHEY, CDR2 SMNVEV (reference sequence). The CDR3: CASSLKGPDSNQPQHF.

The chain recombines TRBV5-8 with TRBJ2-3; TCRdb's D call of TRBD1 is untestable without DNA. The CDR3 contains 16 residues. Per the germline V gene, CDR1 is SGHTS and CDR2 is YDEGEE. This CDR3 is CASSRGQPASTDTQYF.

The gene calls are TRBV27 and TRBJ1-2; TCRdb proposes TRBD1, but this gene call is untestable without DNA. Germline CDR1 reads MNHEY; CDR2 reads SMNVEV (reference sequence). The CDR3 is made up of 14 amino acids. The CDR3 loop reads CASSLGQRSYGYTF.

The rearrangement uses TRBV6-5 and TRBJ1-2; lacking DNA, the TRBD1 call made by TCRdb goes unchecked. There are 13 residues in the CDR3. The germline V gene encodes CDR1 MNHEY and CDR2 SVGAGI. CDR3 protein: CASSPGDNYGYTF.

V usage is TRBV11-1 and J usage is TRBJ2-3; no DNA is available, so the TRBD1 call from TCRdb remains unchecked. Germline V gene sequence: CDR1 SGHAT, CDR2 FQDESV (reference sequence). CDR3 length: 14 residues. CDR3 loop: CASSRSRGSDTQYF.

This chain joins TRBV6-5 and TRBJ2-5; TCRdb picks TRBD2, but there is no DNA to check that call. The CDR3 is 15 residues long. CDR1 is MNHEY and CDR2 is SVGAGI in the germline V gene. The CDR3 spells CASSSTGTSQETQYF.

V and J are TRBV5-1 and TRBJ2-2; the TCRdb call, TRBD2, lacks DNA for checking. The CDR3 sequence is 15 residues long. The germline CDR1 and CDR2 sequences are SGHRS and YFSETQ. CDR3: CASSLDALGSGELFF.

The rearrangement links TRBV2 to TRBJ1-5; TCRdb reports TRBD1, a call that lacks DNA to check it against. Germline loops: CDR1 SNHLY, CDR2 FYNNEI. The CDR3 spans 15 residues. The CDR3 sequence is CASSGLQVKDQPQHF.

The chain links TRBV5-6 to TRBJ1-2; TCRdb selects TRBD1, and the lack of DNA leaves this call unchecked. Germline CDR1 and CDR2: SGHDT and YYEEEE. The CDR3 length is 15 residues. This chain's CDR3 is CASSTRDATNYGYTF.

This sequence joins TRBV12-3 or TRBV12-4 and TRBJ2-7. The CDR3 loop spans 11 amino acids. This CDR3 is CASSYGDEQYF.

This chain connects TRBV25-1 to TRBJ2-2. The CDR3 totals 13 residues. The germline CDR1 and CDR2 sequences are MGHDK and SYGVNS. Here the CDR3 reads CASSPLGTGELFF.